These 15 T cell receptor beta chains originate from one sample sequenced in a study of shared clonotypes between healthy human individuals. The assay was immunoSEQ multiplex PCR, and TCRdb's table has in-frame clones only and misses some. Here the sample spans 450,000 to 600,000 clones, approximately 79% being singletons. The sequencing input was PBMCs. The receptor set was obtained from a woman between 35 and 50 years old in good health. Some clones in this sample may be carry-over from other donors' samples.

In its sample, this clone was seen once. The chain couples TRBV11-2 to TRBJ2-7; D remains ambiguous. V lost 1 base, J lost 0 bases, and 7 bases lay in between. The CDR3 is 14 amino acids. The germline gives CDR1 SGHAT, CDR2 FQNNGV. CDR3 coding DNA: TGTGCCAGCAGCTTAGTCTTTGACTCCTACGAGCAGTACTTC. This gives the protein CASSLVFDSYEQYF.

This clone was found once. This chain's CDR3 is CASSPSGRAQEQYF. Written as DNA, the CDR3 is TGTGCCAGCAGTCCCTCCGGGAGGGCCCAGGAGCAGTACTTC. The chain links TRBV7-2 to TRBJ2-7; TRBD2 matches at 8 bases. CDR3 size: 14 residues. Per germline, CDR1 SGHTA and CDR2 FQGNSA. Trimming at V came to 6 bases and at J to 7 bases, leaving 11 bases not matched to a gene.

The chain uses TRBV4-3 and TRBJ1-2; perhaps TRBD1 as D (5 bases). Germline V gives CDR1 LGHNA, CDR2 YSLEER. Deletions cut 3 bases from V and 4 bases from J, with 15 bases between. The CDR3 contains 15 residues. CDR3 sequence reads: CASSQNQGYGYGYTF. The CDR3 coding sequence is TGCGCCAGCAGCCAGAACCAGGGCTATGGCTATGGCTACACCTTC.

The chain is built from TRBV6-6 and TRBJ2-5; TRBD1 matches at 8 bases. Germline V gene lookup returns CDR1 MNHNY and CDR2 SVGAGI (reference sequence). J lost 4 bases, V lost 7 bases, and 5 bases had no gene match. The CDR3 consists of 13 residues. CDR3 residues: CASTDRAVETQYF. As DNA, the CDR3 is TGTGCCAGCACGGACAGGGCGGTAGAGACCCAGTACTTC.

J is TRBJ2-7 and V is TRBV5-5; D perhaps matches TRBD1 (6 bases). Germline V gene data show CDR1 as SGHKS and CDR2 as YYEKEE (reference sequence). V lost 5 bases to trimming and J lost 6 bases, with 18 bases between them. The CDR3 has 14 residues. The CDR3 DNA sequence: TGTGCCAGCAGTTGGAGTTGGGGGCGGTCCGAGCAGTACTTC. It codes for CASSWSWGRSEQYF.

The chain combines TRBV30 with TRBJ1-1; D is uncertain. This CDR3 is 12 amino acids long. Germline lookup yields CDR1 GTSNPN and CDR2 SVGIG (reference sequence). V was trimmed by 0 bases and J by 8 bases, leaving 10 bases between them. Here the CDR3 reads CAWSVMTHEAFF. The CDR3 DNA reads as TGTGCCTGGAGTGTTATGACCCACGAAGCTTTCTTT.

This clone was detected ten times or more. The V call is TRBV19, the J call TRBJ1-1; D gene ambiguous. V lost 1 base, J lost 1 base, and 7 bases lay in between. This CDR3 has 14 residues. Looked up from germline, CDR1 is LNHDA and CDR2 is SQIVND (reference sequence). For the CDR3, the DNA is TGTGCCAGTAGTATAGGGGCAGCGAACACTGAAGCTTTCTTT. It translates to CASSIGAANTEAFF.

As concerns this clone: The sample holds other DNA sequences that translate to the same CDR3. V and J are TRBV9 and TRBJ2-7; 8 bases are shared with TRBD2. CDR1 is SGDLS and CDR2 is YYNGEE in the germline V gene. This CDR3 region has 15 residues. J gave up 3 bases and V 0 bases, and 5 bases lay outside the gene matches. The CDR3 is CASSVEGTSGYEQYF. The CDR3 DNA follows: TGTGCCAGCAGCGTAGAAGGGACTAGTGGCTACGAGCAGTACTTC.

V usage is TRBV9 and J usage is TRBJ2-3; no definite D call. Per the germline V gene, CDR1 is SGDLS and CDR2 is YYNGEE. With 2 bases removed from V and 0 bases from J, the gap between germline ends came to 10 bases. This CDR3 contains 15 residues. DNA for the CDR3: TGTGCCAGCAGCGTCGGCGGATCTAGCACAGATACGCAGTATTTT. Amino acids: CASSVGGSSTDTQYF.

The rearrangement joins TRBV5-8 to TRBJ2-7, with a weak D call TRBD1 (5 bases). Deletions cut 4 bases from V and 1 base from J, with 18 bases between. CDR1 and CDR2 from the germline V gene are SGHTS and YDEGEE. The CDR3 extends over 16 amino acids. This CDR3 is CASSAGWGLTSYEQYF. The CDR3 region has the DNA TGTGCCAGCAGCGCCGGGTGGGGCCTTACTTCCTACGAGCAGTACTTC.

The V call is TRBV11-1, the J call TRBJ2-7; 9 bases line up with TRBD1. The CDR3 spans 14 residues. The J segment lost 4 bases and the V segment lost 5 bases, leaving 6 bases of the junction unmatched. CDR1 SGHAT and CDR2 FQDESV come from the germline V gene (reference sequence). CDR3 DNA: TGTGCCAGCAGCGCCAACAGGGGGCTGTACGAGCAGTACTTC. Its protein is CASSANRGLYEQYF.

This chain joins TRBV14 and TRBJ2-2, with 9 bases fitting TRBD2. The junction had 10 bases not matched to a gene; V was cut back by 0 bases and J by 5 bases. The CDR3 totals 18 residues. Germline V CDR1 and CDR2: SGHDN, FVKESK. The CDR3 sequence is CASSQEAGGEGRTGELFF. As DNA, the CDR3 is TGTGCCAGCAGCCAAGAAGCGGGGGGAGAGGGACGGACCGGGGAGCTGTTTTTT.

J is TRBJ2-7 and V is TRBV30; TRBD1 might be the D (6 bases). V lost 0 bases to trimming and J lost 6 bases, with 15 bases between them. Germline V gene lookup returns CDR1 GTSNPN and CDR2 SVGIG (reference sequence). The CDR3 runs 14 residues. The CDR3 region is CAWSVRPRTVEQYF. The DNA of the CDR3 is TGTGCCTGGAGTGTCAGACCCCGGACAGTCGAGCAGTACTTC.

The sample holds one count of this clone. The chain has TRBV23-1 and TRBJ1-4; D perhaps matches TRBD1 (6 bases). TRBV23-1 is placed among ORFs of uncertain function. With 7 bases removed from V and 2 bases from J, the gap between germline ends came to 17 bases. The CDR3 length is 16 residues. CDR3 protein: CASTQIRGATNEKLFF. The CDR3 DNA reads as TGCGCCAGCACCCAAATACGGGGGGCGACTAATGAAAAACTGTTTTTT.

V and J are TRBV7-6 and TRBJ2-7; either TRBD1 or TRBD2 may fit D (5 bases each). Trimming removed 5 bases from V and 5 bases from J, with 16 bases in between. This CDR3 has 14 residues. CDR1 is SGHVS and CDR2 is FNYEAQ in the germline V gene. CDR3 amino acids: CASSPGAEGNEQYF. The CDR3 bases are TGTGCCAGCAGCCCCGGTGCTGAGGGGAACGAGCAGTACTTC.